The rows below give T cell receptor beta chains drawn from one sample of a study of cytomegalovirus exposure and HLA in healthy donors. The method was immunoSEQ multiplex PCR; TCRdb's version includes in-frame clones alone and lacks a portion of them. The sample has fewer than 200,000 clones; approximately 79% are singletons. Sequencing was performed on PBMCs. These receptors originate from a human donor in good health. Both conserved end residues are part of each CDR3. Each record gives: J gene, CDR3 length, D gene, clone size, V gene, CDR3 DNA, CDR3 protein. D genes are given only for firm matches. Some rows have no size entry. The others give once, few or many, or a class for an expanded clone.

j_call: TRBJ1-6
cdr3_length: 16
d_call: TRBD1
clone_size: once
v_call: TRBV4-3
cdr3_nt: TGCGCCAGCAGCCAGGGGCAGGGGGCGAATAATTCACCCCTCCACTTT
cdr3_aa: CASSQGQGANNSPLHF

j_call: TRBJ1-5
cdr3_length: 17
d_call: TRBD1
clone_size: NA
v_call: TRBV5-8
cdr3_nt: TGTGCCAGCAGCATACGGGGACAGGGGGTAACCAATCAGCCCCAGCATTTT
cdr3_aa: CASSIRGQGVTNQPQHF

j_call: TRBJ2-2
cdr3_length: 13
d_call: TRBD1
clone_size: NA
v_call: TRBV29-1
cdr3_nt: TGCAGCGTTGATGGACAGGGTACCGGGGAGCTGTTTTTT
cdr3_aa: CSVDGQGTGELFF

j_call: TRBJ2-3
cdr3_length: 17
d_call: TRBD2
clone_size: NA
v_call: TRBV4-3
cdr3_nt: TGCGCCAGCAGCCAAGCTAGCGGGGGAGCTAGCACAGATACGCAGTATTTT
cdr3_aa: CASSQASGGASTDTQYF

j_call: TRBJ2-6
cdr3_length: 15
d_call: NA
clone_size: NA
v_call: TRBV7-3
cdr3_nt: TGTGCCAGCAGCAACCACGGTTCAGGGGCCAACGTCCTGACTTTC
cdr3_aa: CASSNHGSGANVLTF

j_call: TRBJ1-3
cdr3_length: 15
d_call: NA
clone_size: few
v_call: TRBV25-1
cdr3_nt: TGTGCCAGCAGTGATCCAGACGACTTGCGAAACACCATATATTTT
cdr3_aa: CASSDPDDLRNTIYF

j_call: TRBJ2-3
cdr3_length: 14
d_call: TRBD2
clone_size: NA
v_call: TRBV6-5
cdr3_nt: TGTGCCAGCAGCCTCAGCGGGGGCACAGATACGCAGTATTTT
cdr3_aa: CASSLSGGTDTQYF

j_call: TRBJ1-4
cdr3_length: 17
d_call: NA
clone_size: once
v_call: TRBV12-5
cdr3_nt: TGTGCTAGTGGTTTGTACTATCAGGGAACAACTAATGAAAAACTGTTTTTT
cdr3_aa: CASGLYYQGTTNEKLFF

j_call: TRBJ2-2
cdr3_length: 14
d_call: NA
clone_size: NA
v_call: TRBV9
cdr3_nt: TGTGCCAGCAGTTTAACTCCGAACACCGGGGAGCTGTTTTTT
cdr3_aa: CASSLTPNTGELFF

j_call: TRBJ1-5
cdr3_length: 17
d_call: NA
clone_size: NA
v_call: TRBV9
cdr3_nt: TGTGCCAGCAGCCCCGAGGCAGGGGATTTGGGCAATCAGCCCCAGCATTTT
cdr3_aa: CASSPEAGDLGNQPQHF

j_call: TRBJ1-4
cdr3_length: 16
d_call: NA
clone_size: NA
v_call: TRBV19
cdr3_nt: TGTGCCAGTAGTATAGACGAGATTGCAACTAATGAAAAACTGTTTTTT
cdr3_aa: CASSIDEIATNEKLFF

j_call: TRBJ1-2
cdr3_length: 13
d_call: NA
clone_size: NA
v_call: TRBV6-5
cdr3_nt: TGTGCCAGCAGTTACGGGGGGGACTATGGCTACACCTTC
cdr3_aa: CASSYGGDYGYTF

j_call: TRBJ2-5
cdr3_length: 15
d_call: NA
clone_size: NA
v_call: TRBV7-6
cdr3_nt: TGTGCCAGCAGCTTAACGGGACTGCAAGAAGAGACCCAGTACTTC
cdr3_aa: CASSLTGLQEETQYF

j_call: TRBJ1-5
cdr3_length: 13
d_call: TRBD1
clone_size: NA
v_call: TRBV6-5
cdr3_nt: TGTGCCAGCAGCTTAACAGGGGGTCAGCCCCAGCATTTT
cdr3_aa: CASSLTGGQPQHF

j_call: TRBJ2-7
cdr3_length: 12
d_call: NA
clone_size: few
v_call: TRBV2
cdr3_nt: TGTGCCAGCAGGGGGCCCCCCTACGAGCAGTACTTC
cdr3_aa: CASRGPPYEQYF

j_call: TRBJ1-5
cdr3_length: 13
d_call: NA
clone_size: NA
v_call: TRBV19
cdr3_nt: TGTGCCAGTAGTACCACGATGAGAGAGCCCCAGCATTTT
cdr3_aa: CASSTTMREPQHF

j_call: TRBJ2-2
cdr3_length: 13
d_call: NA
clone_size: NA
v_call: TRBV6-5
cdr3_nt: TGTGCCAGCTTGGGCAGATGGACCGGGGAGCTGTTTTTT
cdr3_aa: CASLGRWTGELFF

j_call: TRBJ2-6
cdr3_length: 16
d_call: NA
clone_size: NA
v_call: TRBV2
cdr3_nt: TGTGCCAGCAGTGAACCGTTCCCCTCCGGGGCCAACGTCCTGACTTTC
cdr3_aa: CASSEPFPSGANVLTF

j_call: TRBJ2-7
cdr3_length: 13
d_call: NA
clone_size: NA
v_call: TRBV15
cdr3_nt: TGTGCCACCTCGGGGTCCAACTCCTACGAGCAGTACTTC
cdr3_aa: CATSGSNSYEQYF

j_call: TRBJ2-2
cdr3_length: 15
d_call: TRBD1
clone_size: NA
v_call: TRBV4-2
cdr3_nt: TGTGCCAGCAGCCCTGGGACAGGGGTTGCCGGGGAGCTGTTTTTT
cdr3_aa: CASSPGTGVAGELFF

j_call: TRBJ2-7
cdr3_length: 15
d_call: TRBD2
clone_size: NA
v_call: TRBV7-6
cdr3_nt: TGTGCCAGCAGCGTAGGGACTAATCCCTCCTACGAGCAGTACTTC
cdr3_aa: CASSVGTNPSYEQYF

j_call: TRBJ2-1
cdr3_length: 16
d_call: TRBD2
clone_size: NA
v_call: TRBV5-1
cdr3_nt: TGCGCCAGCAGCCCGGGACTAGCGGGCCCCGCCAATGAGCAGTTCTTC
cdr3_aa: CASSPGLAGPANEQFF

j_call: TRBJ1-6
cdr3_length: 16
d_call: TRBD1
clone_size: once
v_call: TRBV27
cdr3_nt: TGTGCCAGCAGTCCGTGGGACAGGGAGCATAATTCACCCCTCCACTTT
cdr3_aa: CASSPWDREHNSPLHF

j_call: TRBJ2-3
cdr3_length: 16
d_call: TRBD2
clone_size: once
v_call: TRBV10-2
cdr3_nt: TGCGCCAGCAGTGATTTAGCGGGGGGGACCACAGATACGCAGTATTTT
cdr3_aa: CASSDLAGGTTDTQYF

j_call: TRBJ2-3
cdr3_length: 17
d_call: TRBD2
clone_size: NA
v_call: TRBV5-1
cdr3_nt: TGCGCCAGCAGCTTTGGACTAGCCCCGATTAGCACAGATACGCAGTATTTT
cdr3_aa: CASSFGLAPISTDTQYF

j_call: TRBJ2-5
cdr3_length: 15
d_call: TRBD1
clone_size: NA
v_call: TRBV11-2
cdr3_nt: TGTGCCAGCAGCTCACACCGGGACAGCAAAGAGACCCAGTACTTC
cdr3_aa: CASSSHRDSKETQYF

j_call: TRBJ1-1
cdr3_length: 16
d_call: TRBD1
clone_size: NA
v_call: TRBV6-6
cdr3_nt: TGTGCCAGCAGTTACTCTCCCATGGACAGGGCCACTGAAGCTTTCTTT
cdr3_aa: CASSYSPMDRATEAFF

j_call: TRBJ1-3
cdr3_length: 13
d_call: TRBD1
clone_size: NA
v_call: TRBV6-1
cdr3_nt: TGTGCCAGCGGGACAGGGGGCATGAACACCATATATTTT
cdr3_aa: CASGTGGMNTIYF

j_call: TRBJ2-5
cdr3_length: 14
d_call: NA
clone_size: NA
v_call: TRBV12-5
cdr3_nt: TGTGCTAGTGGCTCCTTTCAGGGTCAAGAGACCCAGTACTTC
cdr3_aa: CASGSFQGQETQYF

j_call: TRBJ2-5
cdr3_length: 14
d_call: TRBD2
clone_size: NA
v_call: TRBV9
cdr3_nt: TGTGCCAGCAGCGCGCGGGGGGGCCGAGAGACCCAGTACTTC
cdr3_aa: CASSARGGRETQYF